Listed here are 6 T cell receptor beta chains from one sample, sequenced in a study of cytotoxic CD8 clonotypes in ibrutinib-treated CLL. Data came from immunoSEQ multiplex PCR; TCRdb stores just in-frame clones and leaves some out. The sample shows over 70,000 clones, around 75% of them seen only once. Here the sequenced sample was PBMCs, taken after 12 months of ibrutinib treatment. Receptors originate from a human donor with chronic lymphocytic leukemia.

CDR3 bases: TGCGCCAGCAGCTCTAGTGGCGACTATGGCTACACCTTC. Protein: CASSSSGDYGYTF. The rearrangement links TRBV5-1 to TRBJ1-2; D is unclear. CDR1 SGHRS and CDR2 YFSETQ come from the germline V gene. The CDR3 has 13 residues. V lost 3 bases and J 3 bases, leaving 9 bases between the germline ends.

Comment on this clone: Being one base from a much bigger clone, this may be a read error. Additional DNA sequences in this sample encode the identical CDR3. J is TRBJ2-1 and V is TRBV9; D remains ambiguous. Trimming pared 0 bases from V and 3 bases from J, leaving 4 bases between. This CDR3 has 13 residues. Germline V CDR1 and CDR2: SGDLS, YYNGEE. In DNA, the CDR3 is TGTGCCAGCAGCGTAGCGGGCTACAATGAGCAGTTCTTC. Its translation is CASSVAGYNEQFF. The whole variable domain, filled in from reference TRBV9 and TRBJ2-1, reads DSGVTQTPKHLITATGQRVTLRCSPRSGDLSVYWYQQSLDQGLQFLIQYYNGEERAKGNILERFSAQQFPDLHSELNLSSLELGDSALYFCASSVAGYNEQFFGPGTRLTVL.

This sequence joins TRBV28 and TRBJ1-2, with TRBD1 matching over 7 bases. The CDR3 length is 15 residues. After removal of 5 bases from V and 4 bases from J, the junction contained 10 bases not matched to a gene. CDR1 and CDR2 from the germline V gene are MDHEN and SYDVKM. This CDR3 is CASSPPGRGSYGYTF. The CDR3 region has the DNA TGTGCCAGCAGTCCCCCTGGCAGGGGGTCCTATGGCTACACCTTC.

The CDR3: CASSQGGVEPQHF. DNA for the CDR3: TGTGCCAGCTCACAGGGGGGCGTGGAGCCCCAGCATTTT. The genes are TRBV18 and TRBJ1-5; D is perhaps TRBD1 (6 bases). Deletions cut 4 bases from V and 8 bases from J, with 12 bases between. The CDR3 runs 13 residues. The germline gives CDR1 KGHSH, CDR2 LQKENI.

The rearrangement joins TRBV4-2 to TRBJ1-2; D not resolved. The CDR3 totals 15 residues. V was pared by 0 bases and J by 4 bases, with 12 bases between. Per the germline V gene, CDR1 is LGHNA and CDR2 is YNFKEQ. The CDR3 protein is CASSQDLGSPYGYTF. The CDR3 DNA is TGTGCCAGCAGCCAAGATCTCGGCAGCCCCTATGGCTACACCTTC.

The chain has TRBV9 and TRBJ2-2; 9 nucleotides align to TRBD2. With 6 bases clipped from V and 4 bases from J, the junction kept 10 bases outside the gene matches. This CDR3 has 16 amino acids. From germline, CDR1 is SGDLS and CDR2 YYNGEE. The CDR3 nucleotides are TGTGCCAGCACCAGAGGGGCGGGAGGGGGCACCGGGGAGCTGTTTTTT. It codes for CASTRGAGGGTGELFF.